A selection of T cell receptor beta chains follows, all from one sample in a study of CD8 T cells in ankylosing spondylitis. TCRdb reanalysed the 5' RACE reads using MiXCR and keeps one entry per CDR3 protein. The table shows approximately 550,000 distinct CDR3 sequences, with roughly 13% occurring only once. The sequencing input was blood, either unsorted or a sorted T cell fraction (not recorded which). Source of these receptors: a male donor with ankylosing spondylitis. Both conserved end residues are part of each CDR3. D genes are given only for firm matches. Rows give clone size only sometimes, using once, few, many, or a class for an expanded clone.

clone size: once
V gene: TRBV10-3
J gene: TRBJ2-3
D gene: -
CDR3 protein: CAISVASDTQYF
CDR3 DNA: TGTGCCATCAGTGTGGCCTCAGATACGCAGTATTTT

clone size: -
V gene: TRBV5-1
J gene: TRBJ2-1
D gene: -
CDR3 protein: CASSLAYGGGRNEQFF
CDR3 DNA: TGCGCCAGCAGCTTGGCCTACGGGGGAGGAAGGAATGAGCAGTTCTTC

clone size: few
V gene: TRBV29-1
J gene: TRBJ2-1
D gene: -
CDR3 protein: CSVSGYSYNEQFF
CDR3 DNA: TGCAGCGTTAGCGGTTACTCCTACAATGAGCAGTTCTTC

clone size: few
V gene: TRBV12-3/TRBV12-4
J gene: TRBJ1-5
D gene: -
CDR3 protein: CASSLRAMGNQPQHF
CDR3 DNA: TGTGCCAGCAGCCTCAGGGCGATGGGCAATCAGCCCCAGCATTTT

clone size: many
V gene: TRBV6-2/TRBV6-3
J gene: TRBJ1-1
D gene: -
CDR3 protein: CASSYSKAGVENLVRTEAFF
CDR3 DNA: TGTGCCAGCAGTTACTCGAAAGCAGGGGTCGAAAATCTGGTGAGGACTGAAGCTTTCTTT

clone size: -
V gene: TRBV5-1
J gene: TRBJ2-3
D gene: TRBD2
CDR3 protein: CASSWPSGRARTDTQYF
CDR3 DNA: TGCGCCAGCAGCTGGCCTAGCGGGAGGGCCCGCACAGATACGCAGTATTTT

clone size: -
V gene: TRBV14
J gene: TRBJ2-3
D gene: -
CDR3 protein: CASSQVKDTQYF
CDR3 DNA: TGTGCCAGCAGCCAAGTTAAGGATACGCAGTATTTT

clone size: few
V gene: TRBV4-2
J gene: TRBJ2-3
D gene: -
CDR3 protein: CASSSSARDTDTQYF
CDR3 DNA: TGTGCCAGCAGCTCTAGCGCAAGAGACACAGATACGCAGTATTTT

clone size: few
V gene: TRBV10-3
J gene: TRBJ1-1
D gene: -
CDR3 protein: CAISLDMNTEAFF
CDR3 DNA: TGTGCCATCAGCCTTGACATGAACACTGAAGCTTTCTTT

clone size: few
V gene: TRBV7-8
J gene: TRBJ1-2
D gene: -
CDR3 protein: CASSLPYRDGGYTF
CDR3 DNA: TGTGCCAGCAGCTTACCCTATCGGGACGGTGGCTACACCTTC

clone size: few
V gene: TRBV2
J gene: TRBJ2-6
D gene: -
CDR3 protein: CASSKEGANVLTF
CDR3 DNA: TGTGCCAGCAGTAAGGAAGGAGCCAACGTCCTGACTTTC